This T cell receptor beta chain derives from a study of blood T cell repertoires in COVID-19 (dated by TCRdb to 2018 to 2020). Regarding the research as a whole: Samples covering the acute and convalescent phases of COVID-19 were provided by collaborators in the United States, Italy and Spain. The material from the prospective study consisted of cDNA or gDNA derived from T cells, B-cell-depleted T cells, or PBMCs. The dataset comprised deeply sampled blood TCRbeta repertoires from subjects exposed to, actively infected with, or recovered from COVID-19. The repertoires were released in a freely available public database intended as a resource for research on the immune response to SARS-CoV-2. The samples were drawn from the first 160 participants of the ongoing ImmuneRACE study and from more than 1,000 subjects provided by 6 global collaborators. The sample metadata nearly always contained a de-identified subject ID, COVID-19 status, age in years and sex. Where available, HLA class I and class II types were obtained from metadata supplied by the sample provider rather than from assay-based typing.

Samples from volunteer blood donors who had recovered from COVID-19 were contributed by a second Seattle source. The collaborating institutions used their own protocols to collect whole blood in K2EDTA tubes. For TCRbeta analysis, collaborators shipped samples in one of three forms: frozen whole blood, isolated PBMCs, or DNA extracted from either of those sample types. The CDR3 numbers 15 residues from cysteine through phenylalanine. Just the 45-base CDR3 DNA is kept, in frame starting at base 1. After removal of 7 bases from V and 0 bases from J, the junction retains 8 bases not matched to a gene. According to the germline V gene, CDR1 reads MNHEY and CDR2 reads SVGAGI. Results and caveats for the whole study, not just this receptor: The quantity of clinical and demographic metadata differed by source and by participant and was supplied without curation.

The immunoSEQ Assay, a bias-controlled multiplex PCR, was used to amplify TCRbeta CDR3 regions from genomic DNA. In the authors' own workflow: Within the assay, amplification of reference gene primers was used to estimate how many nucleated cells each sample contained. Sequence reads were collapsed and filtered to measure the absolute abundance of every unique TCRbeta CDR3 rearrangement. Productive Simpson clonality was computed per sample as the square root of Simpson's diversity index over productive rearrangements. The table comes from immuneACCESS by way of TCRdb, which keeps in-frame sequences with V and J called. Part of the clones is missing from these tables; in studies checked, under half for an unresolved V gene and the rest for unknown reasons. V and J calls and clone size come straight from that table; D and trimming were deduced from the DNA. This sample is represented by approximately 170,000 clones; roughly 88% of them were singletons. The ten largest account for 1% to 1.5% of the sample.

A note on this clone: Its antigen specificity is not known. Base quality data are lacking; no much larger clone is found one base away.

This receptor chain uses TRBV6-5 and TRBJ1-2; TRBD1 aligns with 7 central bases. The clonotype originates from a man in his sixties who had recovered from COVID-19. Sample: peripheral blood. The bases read TGTGCCAGCATCCGACAGGGACTTTCTAACTATGGCTACACCTTC. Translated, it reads CASIRQGLSNYGYTF.